In its sample, the clone carrying this TCR beta chain was seen once. These data originate in a study of blood T cell repertoires in COVID-19. The CDR3 is 16 amino acids. CDR1 MGHRA and CDR2 YSYEKL come from the germline V gene. J lost 4 bases, V lost 0 bases, and 6 bases had no gene match. Under the authors' procedure: Reference gene primer amplification gave estimated nucleated cell counts. This table comes from immunoSEQ multiplex PCR, and its TCRdb copy is limited to in-frame clones, with some not included. The V and J calls and clone size come from that table; D and trimming were worked out from the DNA. The sample has roughly 190,000 clones, 88% seen once.

The origin of this receptor is a man aged 40-49 years with active or convalescent COVID-19. The chain employs TRBV4-1 and TRBJ2-7, with 10 bases identical to TRBD2. The sequenced sample was peripheral blood. The CDR3 DNA reads as TGCGCCAGCAGCCAAGAGTCTAGCGGGGGTACTTACGAGCAGTACTTC. Translating it yields CASSQESSGGTYEQYF.